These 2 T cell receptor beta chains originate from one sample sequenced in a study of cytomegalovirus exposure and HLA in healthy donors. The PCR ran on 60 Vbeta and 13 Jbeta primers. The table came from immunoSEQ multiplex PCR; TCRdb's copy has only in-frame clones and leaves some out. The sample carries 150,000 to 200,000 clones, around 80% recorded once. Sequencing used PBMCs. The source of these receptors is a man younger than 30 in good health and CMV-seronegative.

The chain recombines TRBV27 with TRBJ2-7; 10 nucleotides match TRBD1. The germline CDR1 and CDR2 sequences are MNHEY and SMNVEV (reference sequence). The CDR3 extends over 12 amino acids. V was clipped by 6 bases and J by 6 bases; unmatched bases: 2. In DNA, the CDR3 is TGTGCCAGCAGCAGGACAGGGGGCGAGCAGTACTTC. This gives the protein CASSRTGGEQYF.

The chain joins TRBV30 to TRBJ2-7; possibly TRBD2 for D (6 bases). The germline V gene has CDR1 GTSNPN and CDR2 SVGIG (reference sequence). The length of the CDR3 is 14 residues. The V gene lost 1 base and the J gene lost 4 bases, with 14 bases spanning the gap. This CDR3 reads CAWSGGGRPYEQYF. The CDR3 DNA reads TGTGCCTGGAGTGGGGGAGGACGACCTTACGAGCAGTACTTC.